This TCR beta chain originates from a study of regulatory T cells in long-lasting Graves disease. At least ten counts were recorded for this clonotype. As to time point: newly diagnosed GD, antithyroid drugs for less than 3 months. After RNA was extracted from PBMCs, the TCR library was made from it. Patients with Graves' disease were diagnosed by American Thyroid Association guidelines. Around 9.8 milliliters of peripheral blood were taken and placed in EDTA tubes. Germline values: CDR1 MNHEY, CDR2 SMNVEV (reference sequence). The length of the CDR3 is 15 residues. V dropped 3 bases and J dropped 6 bases, with 17 bases sitting between them. For TCR beta, libraries came from iRepertoire HTBI primers and Arm-PCR of CDR3 regions. Authors' analysis steps: Identification of gene segments yielded some 60 TRBV and more than eleven TRBJ across samples. TCRdb processed the multiplex PCR reads anew with MiXCR; each CDR3 protein has one entry. For this entry, the V and J calls and clone size follow TCRdb and not the study's own pipeline. The data contain about 200,000 distinct CDR3 sequences, about 17% of them singletons.

The chain combines TRBV27 with TRBJ1-2; no clear D. Source: peripheral blood mononuclear cells (PBMCs), taken at new diagnosis, from a patient treated with antithyroid drugs. The source of this sequence is a female donor with Graves disease. The CDR3 here is CASSFWEAQGDGYTF. Written as DNA, the CDR3 is TGTGCCAGCAGTTTTTGGGAGGCGCAAGGCGATGGCTACACCTTC.